The subject of this entry is one T cell receptor beta chain. The antigen remains unidentified. MiXCR, applied by TCRdb to the 5' RACE reads, yields one record per CDR3 protein. In the table there are 9,500 to 15,000 distinct CDR3 sequences, roughly half of which are singletons. Tregs were sorted as CD4+CD25+CD127-/low cells. Study-level findings and limits: Tumor Treg TCRs overlapped most with tumor naive CD4+ cells.

V was clipped by 8 bases and J by 8 bases, with 12 bases between them. The CDR3 runs to 11 residues. Germline values: CDR1 MNHEY, CDR2 SVGEGT. This receptor was identified in a female donor with breast cancer. The genes are TRBV6-2 or TRBV6-3 and TRBJ1-2; D remains unclear. Sequencing used tumor-infiltrating Tregs sorted from the breast tumor. The CDR3 loop is CASFDQWGYTF. CDR3 nucleotides: TGTGCCAGCTTCGATCAGTGGGGCTACACCTTC.